This T cell receptor (beta chain) was documented in a study of cytomegalovirus exposure and HLA in healthy donors. About this clone: As yet, its antigen is unknown.

In the PCR, 60 Vbeta and 13 Jbeta primers were used. The table came from immunoSEQ multiplex PCR; TCRdb's copy has only in-frame clones and leaves some out. The sample consists of tens of thousands of clones, approximately 63% of them appearing once. General observations from the study: A later analysis showed HLA-associated TCR beta chains outstripping equally common others in clonal expansion. In a later analysis, TCR association rates varied by HLA locus: DRB1 most, HLA-C fewest.

This CDR3 has 15 residues. V lost 1 base, J lost 4 bases, and 10 bases lay in between. Per the germline V gene, CDR1 is MNHNS and CDR2 is SASEGT. The sequence came from a woman aged 25 to 39 in good health and CMV-seronegative. What was sequenced was PBMCs. The chain has TRBV6-1 and TRBJ1-4, with a tentative D call TRBD1 (5 bases). CDR3 bases: TGTGCCAGCAGTGAAGTTAGGGGCCTTAATGAAAAACTGTTTTTT. It is translated as CASSEVRGLNEKLFF.